The 18 T cell receptor beta chains listed next were all sequenced from one sample in a study of cytomegalovirus exposure and HLA in healthy donors. The PCR used 60 Vbeta and 13 Jbeta primers. Sequencing was performed with immunoSEQ multiplex PCR; in TCRdb, only in-frame clones are kept and a portion is missing. The repertoire includes roughly 45,000 clones, 60% to 70% of them detected once, and 12% sits in the top ten. The sequenced material came from PBMCs. These receptors originate from a man between 60 and 75 years old in good health and CMV-seropositive.

On this clone itself: Germline and junction disagree at one end, which may indicate a read error. The genes are TRBV2 and TRBJ2-1; TRBD2 agrees at 8 bases. This CDR3 is built from 15 residues. Germline lookup yields CDR1 SNHLY and CDR2 FYNNEI. CDR3 coding DNA: TGTGCCAGCAGCGAAGGCACTAGCGGCCTCAATGAGCAGTTCTTC. Translating gives CASSEGTSGLNEQFF.

This chain connects TRBV4-3 to TRBJ2-4, with 12 bases that match TRBD2. The germline V gene encodes CDR1 LGHNA and CDR2 YSLEER. This CDR3 comprises 19 residues. The junction had 10 bases not matched to a gene; V was cut back by 0 bases and J by 4 bases. DNA of the CDR3: TGCGCCAGCAGCCAAGAAGCTAGCGGGAGGGCCTCCCCTAAAAACATTCAGTACTTC. Protein product: CASSQEASGRASPKNIQYF.

The rearrangement links TRBV29-1 to TRBJ2-1; 10 nucleotides match TRBD2. The V segment lost 7 bases and the J segment 8 bases; nucleotides outside the gene matches: 11. Germline V CDR1 and CDR2: SQVTM, ANQGSEA. This CDR3 is built from 14 residues. In nucleotides, the CDR3 is TGCAGCGGGGGAGGTCTAGCGGGAGCCGATGAGCAGTTCTTC. Its translation is CSGGGLAGADEQFF.

The CDR3 coding sequence is TGTGCCAGCGGTCACAGGGTCTATGGCTACACCTTC. It encodes CASGHRVYGYTF. The chain employs TRBV27 and TRBJ1-2; possible D gene TRBD1, 6 bases. The CDR3 is 12 residues long. Germline V gene sequence: CDR1 MNHEY, CDR2 SMNVEV (reference sequence). Trimming left V 8 bases short and J 4 bases short, with 11 bases between.

In the case of this clone: One junction end disagrees with the germline gene, perhaps due to a read error. The V and J genes are TRBV15 and TRBJ2-1; 10 nucleotides agree with TRBD2. CDR1 LNHNV and CDR2 YYDKDF come from the germline V gene (reference sequence). CDR3 length equals 18 residues. CDR3 nucleotides: TGTGCCACCAGCAGAGTACGGACAACTAGCGGGATTGTCAATGGGCAGTTCTTC. Translating gives CATSRVRTTSGIVNGQFF. The full variable domain, with the rest looked up from reference TRBV15 and TRBJ2-1, is DAMVIQNPRYQVTQFGKPVTLSCSQTLNHNVMYWYQQKSSQAPKLLFHYYDKDFNNEADTPDNFQSRRPNTSFCFLDIRSPGLGDTAMYLCATSRVRTTSGIVNGQFFGPGTRLTVL.

This chain joins TRBV5-1 and TRBJ1-4; 10 bases are shared with TRBD1. Germline trimming cut 5 bases from V and 8 bases from J; bases unmatched to any gene: 6. From germline, CDR1 is SGHRS and CDR2 YFSETQ. The CDR3 consists of 14 residues. The chain's CDR3 is CASRQGTGAEKLFF. Here the CDR3 DNA reads TGCGCCAGCAGACAGGGGACAGGGGCGGAAAAACTGTTTTTT.

This chain links TRBV10-1 with TRBJ1-1; D is possibly TRBD1 (5 bases). V lost 7 bases, J lost 11 bases, and 20 bases lay in between. CDR3 size: 13 residues. Germline values: CDR1 WNHNN, CDR2 SYGVQD (reference sequence). CDR3 nucleotides: TGCGCCAGCAACCGCAGACAGACCACGTTGGCTTTCTTT. Protein product: CASNRRQTTLAFF.

The chain employs TRBV7-9 and TRBJ2-5; D might be TRBD2 (6 bases). Near its end, the DNA agrees better with TRBJ2-7, so the J call may be wrong. Germline lookup yields CDR1 SEHNR and CDR2 FQNEAQ (reference sequence). CDR3 length: 14 amino acids. The CDR3 nucleotides read TGTGCCAGCAGCTTGCCGGGACTTTCCTACGAGCAGTACTTC. It encodes CASSLPGLSYEQYF.

The genes are TRBV27 and TRBJ2-5; possible D gene TRBD2, 6 bases. The CDR3 consists of 13 residues. Germline CDR1 and CDR2: MNHEY and SMNVEV (reference sequence). Trimming took 2 bases from V and 3 from J, leaving 7 bases between them. CDR3 DNA sequence: TGTGCCAGCAGTTTAGCGGGGAAAGAGACCCAGTACTTC. It specifies CASSLAGKETQYF.

This clone was seen only a few times. The V call is TRBV28, the J call TRBJ1-4; 10 bases line up with TRBD1. V shed 3 bases and J 5 bases; nucleotides not matched to a gene: 0. CDR3 length equals 14 residues. Germline loops: CDR1 MDHEN, CDR2 SYDVKM. This chain's CDR3 is CASSLDRGNEKLFF. Here the CDR3 DNA reads TGTGCCAGCAGTTTGGACAGGGGGAATGAAAAACTGTTTTTT.

CDR3: CASRWGGTGSQPQHF. The CDR3 nucleotides read TGTGCCAGCAGATGGGGGGGTACGGGCTCTCAGCCCCAGCATTTT. The genes are TRBV6-6 and TRBJ1-5; a possible D gene is TRBD1 (5 bases). This CDR3 has 15 amino acids. Trimming left V 6 bases short and J 6 bases short, with 18 bases between. The germline V gene has CDR1 MNHNY and CDR2 SVGAGI (reference sequence).

The rearrangement joins TRBV30 to TRBJ2-4; D unresolved. Germline values: CDR1 GTSNPN, CDR2 SVGIG (reference sequence). This CDR3 spans 14 amino acids. Trimming stripped 3 bases from V and 0 bases from J, with 9 bases between. Written as DNA, the CDR3 is TGTGCCTGGAGCTTACACCCAGCCAAAAACATTCAGTACTTC. Translated, it gives CAWSLHPAKNIQYF.

The chain carries TRBV7-2 and TRBJ2-1, with D perhaps TRBD2 (6 bases). CDR3 length: 13 residues. V dropped 1 base and J dropped 10 bases, with 11 bases sitting between them. The germline V gene encodes CDR1 SGHTA and CDR2 FQGNSA. The CDR3 loop reads CASSLGWGEEQFF. CDR3 sequence (DNA): TGTGCCAGCAGCTTAGGATGGGGGGAAGAGCAGTTCTTC.

The chain recombines TRBV5-6 with TRBJ2-3; maybe TRBD1 (5 bases). The CDR3 loop spans 16 amino acids. V was trimmed by 0 bases and J by 3 bases, leaving 14 bases between them. The germline V gene encodes CDR1 SGHDT and CDR2 YYEEEE. DNA for the CDR3: TGTGCCAGCAGCTTGGTAGGGGCAGGACGAACAGATACGCAGTATTTT. Amino acid sequence: CASSLVGAGRTDTQYF.

J is TRBJ2-1 and V is TRBV4-3, with D hard to call. V was clipped by 0 bases and J by 0 bases, with 9 bases between them. CDR1 and CDR2 from the germline V gene are LGHNA and YSLEER. The CDR3 spans 16 residues. CDR3 bases: TGCGCCAGCAGCCAAGAGCCTGATAGCTCCTACAATGAGCAGTTCTTC. This encodes CASSQEPDSSYNEQFF.

V usage is TRBV27 and J usage is TRBJ2-6; D not certain. CDR3 size: 14 residues. With 6 bases removed from V and 2 bases from J, the gap between germline ends came to 8 bases. Germline CDR1 reads MNHEY; CDR2 reads SMNVEV (reference sequence). CDR3 coding DNA: TGTGCCAGCAGGACGGGTGCTGGGGCCAACGTCCTGACTTTC. It encodes CASRTGAGANVLTF.

The chain couples TRBV7-2 to TRBJ2-7; a possible D gene is TRBD2 (6 bases). Trimming cost V 1 base and J 3 bases, with 7 bases left between them. Germline CDR1 and CDR2: SGHTA and FQGNSA. CDR3 length: 13 amino acids. This CDR3 reads CASSLVADYEQYF. CDR3 bases: TGTGCCAGCAGCTTAGTAGCGGACTACGAGCAGTACTTC. The full variable domain, with the rest looked up from reference TRBV7-2 and TRBJ2-7, is GAGVSQSPSNKVTEKGKDVELRCDPISGHTALYWYRQSLGQGLEFLIYFQGNSAPDKSGLPSDRFSAERTGGSVSTLTIQRTQQEDSAVYLCASSLVADYEQYFGPGTRLTVT.

The V and J genes are TRBV19 and TRBJ2-1; TRBD2 matches at 13 bases. Germline lookup yields CDR1 LNHDA and CDR2 SQIVND (reference sequence). V lost 0 bases, J lost 0 bases, and 5 bases stayed unmatched. This CDR3 has 19 residues. CDR3 nucleotide sequence: TGTGCCAGTAGTATAGATGGGACTAGCGGGACATCCTCCTACAATGAGCAGTTCTTC. Protein: CASSIDGTSGTSSYNEQFF.